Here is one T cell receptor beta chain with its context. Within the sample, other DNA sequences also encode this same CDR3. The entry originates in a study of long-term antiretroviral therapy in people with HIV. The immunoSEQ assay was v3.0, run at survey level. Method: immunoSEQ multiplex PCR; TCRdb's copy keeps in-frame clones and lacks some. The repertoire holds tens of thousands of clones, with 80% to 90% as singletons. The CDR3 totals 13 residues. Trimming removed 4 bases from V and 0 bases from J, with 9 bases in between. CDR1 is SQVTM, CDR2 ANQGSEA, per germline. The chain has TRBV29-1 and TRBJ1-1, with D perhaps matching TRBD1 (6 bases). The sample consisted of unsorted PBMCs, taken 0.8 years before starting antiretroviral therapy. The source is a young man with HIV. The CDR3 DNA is TGCAGCGTTGGTGGACAGATGAACACTGAAGCTTTCTTT. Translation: CSVGGQMNTEAFF.